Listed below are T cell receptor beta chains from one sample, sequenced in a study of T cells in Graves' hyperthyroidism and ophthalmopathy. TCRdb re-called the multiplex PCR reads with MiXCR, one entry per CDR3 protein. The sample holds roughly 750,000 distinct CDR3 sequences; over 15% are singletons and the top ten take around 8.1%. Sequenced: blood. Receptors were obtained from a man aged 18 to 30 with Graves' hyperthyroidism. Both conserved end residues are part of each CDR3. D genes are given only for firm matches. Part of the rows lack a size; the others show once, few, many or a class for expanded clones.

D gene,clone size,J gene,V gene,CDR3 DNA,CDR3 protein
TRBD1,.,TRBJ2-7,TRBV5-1,TGCGCCAGCAGCTTGGGACCCGAGGGGGCGGTCAGCTCCTACGAGCAGTACTTC,CASSLGPEGAVSSYEQYF
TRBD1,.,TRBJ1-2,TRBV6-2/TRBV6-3,TGTGCCAGCGGGGACAGGGGAGGCTACACCTTC,CASGDRGGYTF
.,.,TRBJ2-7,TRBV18,TGTGCCAGCTCACCACCGTGGCTAGGGCCCTACGAGCAGTACTTC,CASSPPWLGPYEQYF
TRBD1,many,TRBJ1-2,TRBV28,TGTGCCAGCAGTCTCCTACGGACAGGGCGCGATGGCTACACCTTC,CASSLLRTGRDGYTF
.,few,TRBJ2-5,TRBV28,TGTGCCAGCAGTTTACCGTCCGGTAAAGAGACCCAGTACTTC,CASSLPSGKETQYF
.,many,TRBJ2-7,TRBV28,TGTGCCAGCAGTTCTCCCGCCATCTACGAGCAGTACTTC,CASSSPAIYEQYF
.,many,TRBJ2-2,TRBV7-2,TGTGGAAGAGGGACGCCTACGAACACCGGGGAGCTGTTTTTT,CGRGTPTNTGELFF
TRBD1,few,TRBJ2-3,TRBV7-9,TGTGCCAGCAGTTTCTCCCGGGACAGGGGTGGCACAGATACGCAGTATTTT,CASSFSRDRGGTDTQYF
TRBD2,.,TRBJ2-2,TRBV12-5,TGTGCTAGTGGTTTTCTTCTGGTAGCGGGAGGAACGGCCGGGGAGCTGTTTTTT,CASGFLLVAGGTAGELFF
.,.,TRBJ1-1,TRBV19,TGTGCCAGTACCCGGCAGCGGTTGTTAAACACTGAAGCTTTCTTT,CASTRQRLLNTEAFF
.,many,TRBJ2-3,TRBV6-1,TGTGCCAGCAGTGACAGAGCGGCGGGCACAGATACGCAGTATTTT,CASSDRAAGTDTQYF
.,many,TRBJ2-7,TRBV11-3,TGTGCCAGCAGCTTAGCGGGGGACACCTACGAGCAGTACTTC,CASSLAGDTYEQYF
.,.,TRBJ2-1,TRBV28,TGTGCCAGCACCCGGACAGTCCCTTCCTACAATGAGCAGTTCTTC,CASTRTVPSYNEQFF
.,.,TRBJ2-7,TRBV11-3,TGTGCCAGCAGCCCGGACAGACAGAGCTCCTACGAGCAGTACTTC,CASSPDRQSSYEQYF
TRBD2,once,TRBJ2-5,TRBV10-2,TGCGCCAGCTGCCAGCGGGAGAGGAGAGAGACCCAGTACTTC,CASCQRERRETQYF
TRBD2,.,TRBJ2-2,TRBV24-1,TGTGCCACCAGTGATTTGTGGACTAGCGGTACCGGGGAGCTGTTTTTT,CATSDLWTSGTGELFF
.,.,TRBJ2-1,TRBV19,TGTGCCAGTAGTATCCCGGGGACTCACGCTTACAATGAGCAGTTCTTC,CASSIPGTHAYNEQFF
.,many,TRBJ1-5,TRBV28,TGTGCCACCGCCACCCGGGGGGAGAGGGATCAGCCCCAGCATTTT,CATATRGERDQPQHF
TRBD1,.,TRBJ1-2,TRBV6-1,TGTGCCAGCAGAAGGGACGACAGGGGGCTCTATGGCTACACCTTC,CASRRDDRGLYGYTF
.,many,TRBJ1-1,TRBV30,TGTGCCTGGAAAGGGGGGTCTATTGAAGCTTTCTTT,CAWKGGSIEAFF
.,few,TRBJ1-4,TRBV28,TGTGCCAGCAGGTCTACAGGGTTTGCTGAAAAACTGTTTTTT,CASRSTGFAEKLFF
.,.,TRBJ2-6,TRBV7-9,TGTGCCCCAGAAGGGGGTTACTCTGGGGCCAACGTCCTGACTTTC,CAPEGGYSGANVLTF
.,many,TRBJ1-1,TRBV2,TGTGCCAGCAGTGAAGCGCGGGGGACTGAAGCTTTCTTT,CASSEARGTEAFF
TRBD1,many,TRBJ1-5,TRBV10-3,TGTGCCATCAGTGGGACAGGGCGGCAGCCCCAGCATTTT,CAISGTGRQPQHF
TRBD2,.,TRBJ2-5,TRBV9,TGTGCCAGCAGCGCCGGACTAGTCGTCGGAGAGACCCAGTACTTC,CASSAGLVVGETQYF
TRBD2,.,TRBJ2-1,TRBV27,TGTGCCAGCAGTCTCCCTAGCGGGTGGAACCATGAGCAGTTCTTC,CASSLPSGWNHEQFF
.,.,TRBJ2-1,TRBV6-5,TGTGCCAGCAGTTACTCAGGCTGGAGCTCCTACAATGAGCAGTTCTTC,CASSYSGWSSYNEQFF
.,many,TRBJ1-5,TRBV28,TGTGCCAGCAGCCCGGTAGGGGGGCCCCATCAGCCCCAGCATTTT,CASSPVGGPHQPQHF
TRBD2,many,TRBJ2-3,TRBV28,TGTGCCAGCAGTTCCCCAGCGGGAGGAACAGATACGCAGTATTTT,CASSSPAGGTDTQYF
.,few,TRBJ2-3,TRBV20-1,TGCAGTGCTCTCGGCGGCGATACGCAGTATTTT,CSALGGDTQYF
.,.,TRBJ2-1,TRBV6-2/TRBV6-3,TGTGCCAGCAGTTACGGGCAGCACAATGAGCAGTTCTTC,CASSYGQHNEQFF
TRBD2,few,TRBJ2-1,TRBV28,TGTGCCAGCAGTCCCCTCGGACTAGCGGGAGTGAGGTACAATGAGCAGTTCTTC,CASSPLGLAGVRYNEQFF
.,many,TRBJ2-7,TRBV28,TGTGCCAGCAGTTCCCCGGGGGAGGGGGACGCCTACGAGCAGTACTTC,CASSSPGEGDAYEQYF
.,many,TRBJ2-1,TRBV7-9,TGTGCCAGCCAACCTACAGGCCCTGAGCAGTTCTTC,CASQPTGPEQFF
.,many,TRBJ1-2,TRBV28,TGTGCCAGCAGCCCCCCGGACGCCATCTATGGCTACACCTTC,CASSPPDAIYGYTF
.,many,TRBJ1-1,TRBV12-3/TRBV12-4,TGTGCCAGCAGTTGGGGGGGCACTGAAGCTTTCTTT,CASSWGGTEAFF
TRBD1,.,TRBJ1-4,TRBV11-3,TGTGCCAGCAGCTCCGGGACAGGGGGTAATGAAAAACTGTTTTTT,CASSSGTGGNEKLFF
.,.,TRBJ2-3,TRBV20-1,TGCAGTGCTAGAGCCCCCTATAGCGGCACAGATACGCAGTATTTT,CSARAPYSGTDTQYF
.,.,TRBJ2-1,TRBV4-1,TGCGCCAGCAGCCAAGATGGGCCCAAAAATGAGCAGTTCTTC,CASSQDGPKNEQFF
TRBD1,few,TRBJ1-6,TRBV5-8,TGTGCCAGCACCCAGGGGGGGCAGGGGAATTCACCCCTCCACTTT,CASTQGGQGNSPLHF
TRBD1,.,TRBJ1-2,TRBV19,TGTGCCAGTCGAACGGGGACAGGGGACAACTATGGCTACACCTTC,CASRTGTGDNYGYTF
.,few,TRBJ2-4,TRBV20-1,TGCAGTGCGGAGGGGTTGTCAGGTGGCATTCAGTACTTC,CSAEGLSGGIQYF
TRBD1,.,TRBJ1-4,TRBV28,TGTGCCAGCATGCGACAGGGGAATGAAAAACTGTTTTTT,CASMRQGNEKLFF
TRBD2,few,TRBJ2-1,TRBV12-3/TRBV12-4,TGTGCCAGCAGTGAGATAGCGGGAGGGCCGGTAGAGCAGTTCTTC,CASSEIAGGPVEQFF
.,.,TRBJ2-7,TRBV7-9,TGTGCCAGCAGCTCCCTAACGGGAGCCTGGGGAGAGCAGTACTTC,CASSSLTGAWGEQYF
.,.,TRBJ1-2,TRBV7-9,TGTGCCAGCAGCGTTAGCGGCGGCTACACCTTC,CASSVSGGYTF
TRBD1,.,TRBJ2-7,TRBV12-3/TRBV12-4,TGTGCCAGCAGTAAAGGGACAGGGGGTTACGAGCAGTACTTC,CASSKGTGGYEQYF
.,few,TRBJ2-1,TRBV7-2,TGTGCCAGCAGCTTCTTCAGGGAAGTACCCTACAATGAGCAGTTCTTC,CASSFFREVPYNEQFF
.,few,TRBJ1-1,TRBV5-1,TGCGCCAGCAGCTTGGGGACGGCGGGATCCACTGAAGCTTTCTTT,CASSLGTAGSTEAFF
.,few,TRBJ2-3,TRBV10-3,TGTGCCATCAGTGAGTCGGCAGGGGTATTGGATACGCAGTATTTT,CAISESAGVLDTQYF